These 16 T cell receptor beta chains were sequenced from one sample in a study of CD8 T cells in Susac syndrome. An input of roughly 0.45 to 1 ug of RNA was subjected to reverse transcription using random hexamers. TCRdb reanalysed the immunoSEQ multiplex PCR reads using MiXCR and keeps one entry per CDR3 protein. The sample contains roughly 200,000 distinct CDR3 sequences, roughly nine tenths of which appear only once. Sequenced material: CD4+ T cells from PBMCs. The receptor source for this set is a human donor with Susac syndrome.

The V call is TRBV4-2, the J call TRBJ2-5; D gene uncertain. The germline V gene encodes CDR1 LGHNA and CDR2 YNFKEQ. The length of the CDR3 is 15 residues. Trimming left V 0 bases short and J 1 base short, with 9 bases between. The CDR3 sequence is CASSQERRLQETQYF. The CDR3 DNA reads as TGTGCCAGCAGCCAAGAACGGCGGCTCCAAGAGACCCAGTACTTC.

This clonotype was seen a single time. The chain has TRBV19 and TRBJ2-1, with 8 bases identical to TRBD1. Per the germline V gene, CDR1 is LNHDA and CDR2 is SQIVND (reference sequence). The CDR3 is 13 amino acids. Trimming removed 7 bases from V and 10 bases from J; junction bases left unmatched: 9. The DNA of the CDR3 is TGTGCCAGTATTAGCCAGGGGGCGGGCGAGCAGTTCTTC. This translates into CASISQGAGEQFF.

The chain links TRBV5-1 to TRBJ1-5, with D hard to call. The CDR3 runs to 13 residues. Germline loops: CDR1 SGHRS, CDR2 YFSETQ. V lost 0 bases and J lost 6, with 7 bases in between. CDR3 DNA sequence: TGCGCCAGCAGCTTGGAGGGTCCTCAGCCCCAGCATTTT. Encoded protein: CASSLEGPQPQHF.

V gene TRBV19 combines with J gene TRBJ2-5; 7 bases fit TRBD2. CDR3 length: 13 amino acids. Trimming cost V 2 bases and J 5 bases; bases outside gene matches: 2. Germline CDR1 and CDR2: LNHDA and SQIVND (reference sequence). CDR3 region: CASSIRGGETQYF. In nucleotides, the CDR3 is TGTGCCAGTAGTATACGGGGAGGGGAGACCCAGTACTTC.

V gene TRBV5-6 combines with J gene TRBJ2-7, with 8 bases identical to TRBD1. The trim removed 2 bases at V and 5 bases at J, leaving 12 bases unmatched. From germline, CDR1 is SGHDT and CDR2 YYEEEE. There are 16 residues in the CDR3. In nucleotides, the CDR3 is TGTGCCAGCAGCTTCGGGACAGGCTCTTTTCCCCACGAGCAGTACTTC. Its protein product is CASSFGTGSFPHEQYF.

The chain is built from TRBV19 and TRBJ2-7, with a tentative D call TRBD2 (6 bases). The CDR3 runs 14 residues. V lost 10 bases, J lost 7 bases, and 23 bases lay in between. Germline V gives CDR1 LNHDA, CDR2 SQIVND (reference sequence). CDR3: CATSAASVKREQYF. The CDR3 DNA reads TGTGCCACCTCAGCGGCTAGCGTAAAGAGGGAGCAGTACTTC.

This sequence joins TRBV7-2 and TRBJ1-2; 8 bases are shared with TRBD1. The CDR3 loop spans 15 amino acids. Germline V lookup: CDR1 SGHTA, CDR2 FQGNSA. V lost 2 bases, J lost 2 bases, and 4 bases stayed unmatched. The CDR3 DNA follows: TGTGCCAGCAGCTTAAATCAGGGGGCGAACTATGGCTACACCTTC. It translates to CASSLNQGANYGYTF.

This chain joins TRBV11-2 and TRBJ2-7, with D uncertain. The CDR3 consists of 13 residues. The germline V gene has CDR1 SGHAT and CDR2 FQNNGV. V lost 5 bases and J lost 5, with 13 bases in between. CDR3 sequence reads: CASSVGRIHEQYF. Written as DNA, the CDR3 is TGTGCCAGCAGCGTCGGTAGGATCCACGAGCAGTACTTC.

The CDR3 is CASSPRTGRNEKLFF. CDR3 in DNA: TGTGCCAGCAGTCCACGGACAGGGAGGAATGAAAAACTGTTTTTT. The V call is TRBV12-3 or TRBV12-4, the J call TRBJ1-4, with 8 bases aligning to TRBD1. Losses at the gene ends were 5 bases for V and 5 bases for J; bases not matched to a gene: 7. CDR3 size: 15 residues.

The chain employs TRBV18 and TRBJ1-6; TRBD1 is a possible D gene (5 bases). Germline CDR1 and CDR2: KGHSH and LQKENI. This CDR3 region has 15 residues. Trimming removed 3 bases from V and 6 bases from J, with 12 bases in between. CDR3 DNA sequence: TGTGCCAGCTCACCGCAGGGATTCTTTAATTCACCCCTCCACTTT. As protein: CASSPQGFFNSPLHF.

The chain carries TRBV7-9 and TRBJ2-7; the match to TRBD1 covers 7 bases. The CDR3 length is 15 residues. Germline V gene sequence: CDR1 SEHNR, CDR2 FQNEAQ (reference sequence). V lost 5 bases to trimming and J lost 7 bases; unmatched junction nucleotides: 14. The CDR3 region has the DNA TGTGCCAGCAGCCACTTAGGACAGGAGCTGGGTGAGCAGTACTTC. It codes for CASSHLGQELGEQYF.

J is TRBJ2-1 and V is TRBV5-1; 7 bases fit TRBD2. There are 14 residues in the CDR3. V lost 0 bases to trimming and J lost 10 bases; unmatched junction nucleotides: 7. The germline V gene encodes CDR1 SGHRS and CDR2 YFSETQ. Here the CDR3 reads CASSLAGTKLEQFF. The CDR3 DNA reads TGCGCCAGCAGCTTGGCCGGGACTAAATTAGAGCAGTTCTTC.

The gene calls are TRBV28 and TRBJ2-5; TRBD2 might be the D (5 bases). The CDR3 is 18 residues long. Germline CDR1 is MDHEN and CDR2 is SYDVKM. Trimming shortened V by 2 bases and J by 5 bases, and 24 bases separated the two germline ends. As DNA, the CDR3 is TGTGCCAGCAGTTTAAGGTCCACCTCTTTTTGGTCGGGGGAGACCCAGTACTTC. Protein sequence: CASSLRSTSFWSGETQYF.

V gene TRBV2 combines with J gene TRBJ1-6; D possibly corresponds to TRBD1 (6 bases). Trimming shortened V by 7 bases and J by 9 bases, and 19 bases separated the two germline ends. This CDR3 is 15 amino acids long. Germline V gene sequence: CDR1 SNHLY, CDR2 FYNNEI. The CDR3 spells CASTRGGSYGSPLHF. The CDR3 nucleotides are TGTGCCAGCACCAGGGGAGGGTCTTATGGTTCACCCCTCCACTTT.

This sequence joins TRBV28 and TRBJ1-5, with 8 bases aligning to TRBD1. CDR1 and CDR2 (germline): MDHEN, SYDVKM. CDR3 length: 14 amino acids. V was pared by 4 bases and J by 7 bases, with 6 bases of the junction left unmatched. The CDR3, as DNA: TGTGCCAGCAGTTGGACAGGGAGAAGGCAGCCCCAGCATTTT. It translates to CASSWTGRRQPQHF.

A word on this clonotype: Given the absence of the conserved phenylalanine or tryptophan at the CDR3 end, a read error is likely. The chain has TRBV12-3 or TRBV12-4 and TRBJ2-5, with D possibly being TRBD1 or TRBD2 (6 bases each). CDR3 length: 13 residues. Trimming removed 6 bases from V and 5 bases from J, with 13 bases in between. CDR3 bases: TGTGCCAGCAGCCCCGGGGGCGGGGAGACCCAGTACTTG. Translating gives CASSPGGGETQYL.